These 9 T cell receptor beta chains came from one sample sequenced in a study of CD8 T cells in Susac syndrome. RNA totalling roughly 0.5 to 1 ug underwent reverse transcription with random hexamers. TCRdb called the immunoSEQ multiplex PCR reads again in MiXCR, with one record for every CDR3 protein. This sample has about 140,000 distinct CDR3 sequences, with over 90% found just once. Material: CD4+ T cells from PBMCs. These receptors all stem from a human donor with Susac syndrome.

The chain recombines TRBV20-1 with TRBJ2-5; D gene ambiguous. Germline V gives CDR1 DFQATT, CDR2 SNEGSKA (reference sequence). Trimming took off 3 bases at V and 5 bases at J, with 10 bases between the two ends. The CDR3 has 12 amino acids. For the CDR3, the DNA is TGCAGTGCTAGGGAGCTTAGGGAGACCCAGTACTTC. The encoded protein is CSARELRETQYF.

The V and J genes are TRBV9 and TRBJ2-7; D uncertain. CDR1 SGDLS and CDR2 YYNGEE come from the germline V gene. V lost 4 bases and J 1 base, leaving 9 bases between the germline ends. The CDR3 covers 13 residues. CDR3 residues: CASSPRPSYEQYF. For the CDR3, the DNA is TGTGCCAGCAGCCCCCGCCCGTCCTACGAGCAGTACTTC.

This chain connects TRBV12-3 or TRBV12-4 to TRBJ2-5; tentatively, D is TRBD2 (6 bases). The ends were cut back, 4 bases at V and 5 bases at J, with 17 bases in the middle. The CDR3 loop spans 15 amino acids. The CDR3, as DNA: TGTGCCAGCAGTTGGGGTGCGGGGCGGATCGAGACCCAGTACTTC. It is translated as CASSWGAGRIETQYF.

The V call is TRBV30, the J call TRBJ1-5, with D possibly being TRBD1 (6 bases). V lost 2 bases, J lost 2 bases, and 16 bases lay in between. Germline CDR1 GTSNPN, CDR2 SVGIG (reference sequence). CDR3 size: 16 residues. This CDR3 is CAWSPRGGKGNQPQHF. The DNA of the CDR3 is TGTGCCTGGAGTCCGCGAGGGGGGAAGGGCAATCAGCCCCAGCATTTT.

The chain combines TRBV24-1 with TRBJ1-5; D uncertain. Trimming left V 2 bases short and J 7 bases short, with 2 bases between. Germline lookup yields CDR1 KGHDR and CDR2 SFDVKD. The CDR3 has 11 residues. The CDR3 bases are TGTGCCACCAGTGATTGCCAGCCCCAGCATTTT. It translates to CATSDCQPQHF.

The chain is built from TRBV29-1 and TRBJ1-2; D call uncertain. The CDR3 is 11 amino acids. Trimming left V 1 base short and J 4 bases short, with 4 bases between. CDR1 is SQVTM and CDR2 is ANQGSEA in the germline V gene. In nucleotides, the CDR3 is TGCAGCGTTGAAGTGGGCTATGGCTACACCTTC. It translates to CSVEVGYGYTF.

The chain has TRBV7-2 and TRBJ2-3, with D tentatively TRBD1 (6 bases). The CDR3 covers 16 residues. Looked up from germline, CDR1 is SGHTA and CDR2 is FQGNSA. Trimming cost V 1 base and J 1 base, with 12 bases left between them. The CDR3 protein is CASSLGGRGRTDTQYF. Here the CDR3 DNA reads TGTGCCAGCAGCTTAGGAGGCAGGGGTCGCACAGATACGCAGTATTTT.

The chain carries TRBV7-2 and TRBJ1-5; weak D call: TRBD1 (5 bases). With 4 bases removed from V and 7 bases from J, the gap between germline ends came to 11 bases. This CDR3 region has 13 residues. Germline V lookup: CDR1 SGHTA, CDR2 FQGNSA. The CDR3 sequence is CASSWDGVQPQHF. CDR3 sequence (DNA): TGTGCCAGCAGCTGGGACGGCGTCCAGCCCCAGCATTTT.

The CDR3 DNA follows: TGTGCCAGCAGCTTAGGTCCGATTCAGCCCCAGCATTTT. Translating gives CASSLGPIQPQHF. The chain carries TRBV11-2 and TRBJ1-5; D remains ambiguous. Germline V gene data show CDR1 as SGHAT and CDR2 as FQNNGV. The V end was cut by 1 base, the J end by 6 bases, with 7 bases between. The CDR3 sequence is 13 residues long.